The rows below give T cell receptor beta chains drawn from one sample of a study of neurological immune-mediated disorders. TCRdb processed the 5' RACE reads anew with MiXCR; each CDR3 protein has one entry. The top ten clones hold 6% to 9% of a sample with some 26,000 distinct CDR3 sequences, about 3% of them seen once. Sequencing was carried out using PBMCs. These receptor sequences come from a woman aged 25 to 39 with multiple sclerosis. CDR3s include the opening cysteine and the closing phenylalanine or tryptophan. Each record gives: V gene, clone size, J gene, D gene, CDR3 DNA, CDR3 protein. The D gene is left open where the match is weak. A row's size may be missing; if present it is once, few, many or a size class.

V gene: TRBV6-2/TRBV6-3; clone size: many; J gene: TRBJ1-6; D gene: TRBD1; CDR3 DNA: TGTGCCAGCAGTAAACCCCGGGACAGGGAGTACGGCGGTTCACCCCTCAACTTT; CDR3 protein: CASSKPRDREYGGSPLNF
V gene: TRBV20-1; clone size: many; J gene: TRBJ2-4; D gene: NA; CDR3 DNA: TGCAGTGCTCGACCACTGGTTCTAGCCAAAAACATTCAGTACTTC; CDR3 protein: CSARPLVLAKNIQYF
V gene: TRBV27; clone size: many; J gene: TRBJ2-2; D gene: TRBD1; CDR3 DNA: TGTGCCAGCAGTTTCGGGACAGGGGTGGCCGGGGAGCTGTTTTTT; CDR3 protein: CASSFGTGVAGELFF
V gene: TRBV6-1; clone size: many; J gene: TRBJ1-5; D gene: NA; CDR3 DNA: TGTGCCAGCAGTGAAGCCGGGAATCAGCCCCAGCATTTT; CDR3 protein: CASSEAGNQPQHF
V gene: TRBV5-1; clone size: many; J gene: TRBJ2-3; D gene: NA; CDR3 DNA: TGCGCCAGCAGCTTAGCTGGGACACTTCTAAGCACAGATACGCAGTATTTT; CDR3 protein: CASSLAGTLLSTDTQYF
V gene: TRBV4-2; clone size: many; J gene: TRBJ2-1; D gene: NA; CDR3 DNA: TGTGCCAGCAGCCAAGGGGGGATCGAGCAGTTCTTC; CDR3 protein: CASSQGGIEQFF
V gene: TRBV20-1; clone size: many; J gene: TRBJ2-7; D gene: TRBD2; CDR3 DNA: TGCAGTGCTGTGGACCCTCTGGCGGGAGTGGGGGAGCAGTACTTC; CDR3 protein: CSAVDPLAGVGEQYF
V gene: TRBV20-1; clone size: many; J gene: TRBJ2-7; D gene: NA; CDR3 DNA: TGCAGTGCTAGTGGCCGTCAGGGTTCCGACGAGCAGTACTTC; CDR3 protein: CSASGRQGSDEQYF
V gene: TRBV29-1; clone size: many; J gene: TRBJ1-3; D gene: NA; CDR3 DNA: TGCAGCGCCAGACAGGGAAACACCATATATTTT; CDR3 protein: CSARQGNTIYF
V gene: TRBV27; clone size: many; J gene: TRBJ2-2; D gene: NA; CDR3 DNA: TGTGCCAGCAGCCCTTGGGGATCGGACACCGGGGAGCTGTTTTTT; CDR3 protein: CASSPWGSDTGELFF
V gene: TRBV9; clone size: many; J gene: TRBJ1-3; D gene: NA; CDR3 DNA: TGTGCCAGCAGCGATCCGGGAAGGGCCGGAAACACCATATATTTT; CDR3 protein: CASSDPGRAGNTIYF
V gene: TRBV2; clone size: many; J gene: TRBJ2-2; D gene: NA; CDR3 DNA: TGTGCCAGCAGTGATTTCGGGGGTAGGAGAGGAGGAAAGCTGTTTTTT; CDR3 protein: CASSDFGGRRGGKLFF
V gene: TRBV5-1; clone size: few; J gene: TRBJ2-5; D gene: TRBD1; CDR3 DNA: TGCGCCAGCAGCACCGGGACAGTGAGGACAGAGACCCAGTACTTC; CDR3 protein: CASSTGTVRTETQYF
V gene: TRBV7-2; clone size: many; J gene: TRBJ2-7; D gene: NA; CDR3 DNA: TGTGCCAGCAGCCTCGCGTGGGGTCCCTACGAGCAGTACTTC; CDR3 protein: CASSLAWGPYEQYF
V gene: TRBV9; clone size: many; J gene: TRBJ2-1; D gene: NA; CDR3 DNA: TGTGCCAGCAGCGTAACTAGTTCCAGGGTGTCCAATGAGCAGTTCTTC; CDR3 protein: CASSVTSSRVSNEQFF
V gene: TRBV4-1; clone size: many; J gene: TRBJ2-5; D gene: NA; CDR3 DNA: TGCGCCAGCAGCCAACCCTCTCGTGGTGAAGAGACCCAGTACTTC; CDR3 protein: CASSQPSRGEETQYF
V gene: TRBV12-3/TRBV12-4; clone size: many; J gene: TRBJ2-1; D gene: TRBD2; CDR3 DNA: TGTGCCAGTGTCTCGAGCGGGGGCTACAATGAGCAGTTCTTC; CDR3 protein: CASVSSGGYNEQFF
V gene: TRBV7-9; clone size: many; J gene: TRBJ2-1; D gene: NA; CDR3 DNA: TGTGCCAGCAGCTTATGGGAACAGAACAATGAGCAGTTCTTC; CDR3 protein: CASSLWEQNNEQFF
V gene: TRBV7-9; clone size: few; J gene: TRBJ2-5; D gene: NA; CDR3 DNA: TGTGCCAGCAGCTTACTGTTGGGATCTGAGACCCAGTACTTC; CDR3 protein: CASSLLLGSETQYF
V gene: TRBV27; clone size: many; J gene: TRBJ2-3; D gene: NA; CDR3 DNA: TGTGCCAGCAGTTTTACTGCTAGCACAGATACGCAGTATTTT; CDR3 protein: CASSFTASTDTQYF
V gene: TRBV6-5; clone size: many; J gene: TRBJ1-1; D gene: NA; CDR3 DNA: TGTGCCAGCAGTTACTCGCTTAAGGGTGAGACTGAAGCTTTCTTT; CDR3 protein: CASSYSLKGETEAFF
V gene: TRBV5-6; clone size: many; J gene: TRBJ2-7; D gene: TRBD1; CDR3 DNA: TGTGCCAGCAGCGATAGAGGGACAGGGGGTGCCTACGAGCAGTACTTC; CDR3 protein: CASSDRGTGGAYEQYF
V gene: TRBV5-1; clone size: many; J gene: TRBJ2-7; D gene: NA; CDR3 DNA: TGCGCCAGCAGCTTGGGAGGTACCTACGAGCAGTACTTC; CDR3 protein: CASSLGGTYEQYF
V gene: TRBV12-5; clone size: many; J gene: TRBJ1-5; D gene: NA; CDR3 DNA: TGTGCTAGTATGGGGTTCGGGGGCTACAATCAGCCCCAGCATTTT; CDR3 protein: CASMGFGGYNQPQHF
V gene: TRBV7-2; clone size: many; J gene: TRBJ2-3; D gene: NA; CDR3 DNA: TGTGCCAGCAGCCCGGGACTCCCAGATACGCAGTATTTT; CDR3 protein: CASSPGLPDTQYF
V gene: TRBV27; clone size: many; J gene: TRBJ2-5; D gene: NA; CDR3 DNA: TGTGCCAGCAGTTTATCGATAGGGGGGGAGACCCAGTACTTC; CDR3 protein: CASSLSIGGETQYF
V gene: TRBV9; clone size: many; J gene: TRBJ2-1; D gene: NA; CDR3 DNA: TGTGCCAGCAGCCCGGGACTCTACAATGAGCAGTTCTTC; CDR3 protein: CASSPGLYNEQFF
V gene: TRBV6-2/TRBV6-3; clone size: many; J gene: TRBJ2-7; D gene: TRBD2; CDR3 DNA: TGTGCCAGCGGCCTCGGGACTACGATCCACGAGCAGTACTTC; CDR3 protein: CASGLGTTIHEQYF
V gene: TRBV7-2; clone size: NA; J gene: TRBJ2-3; D gene: TRBD2; CDR3 DNA: TGTGCCAGCAGCCACAACACGGGGGGGCCTGGTACGCAGTATTTT; CDR3 protein: CASSHNTGGPGTQYF
V gene: TRBV9; clone size: many; J gene: TRBJ2-3; D gene: NA; CDR3 DNA: TGTGCCAGCAGCCCCTCGGACTGGAACTCGCAGTATTTT; CDR3 protein: CASSPSDWNSQYF
V gene: TRBV5-1; clone size: many; J gene: TRBJ2-4; D gene: NA; CDR3 DNA: TGCGCCAGCAGCTTGGCTGCGGGGCAGGGGATAATTCAGTACTTC; CDR3 protein: CASSLAAGQGIIQYF
V gene: TRBV7-9; clone size: NA; J gene: TRBJ1-4; D gene: TRBD1; CDR3 DNA: TGTGCCAGCAGCTTAGCGACAGGGGGAGAAAAACTGTTTTTT; CDR3 protein: CASSLATGGEKLFF
V gene: TRBV9; clone size: NA; J gene: TRBJ1-6; D gene: NA; CDR3 DNA: TGTGCCAGCAGCGTAGTCGACGGAAATAATTCACCCCTCCACTTT; CDR3 protein: CASSVVDGNNSPLHF